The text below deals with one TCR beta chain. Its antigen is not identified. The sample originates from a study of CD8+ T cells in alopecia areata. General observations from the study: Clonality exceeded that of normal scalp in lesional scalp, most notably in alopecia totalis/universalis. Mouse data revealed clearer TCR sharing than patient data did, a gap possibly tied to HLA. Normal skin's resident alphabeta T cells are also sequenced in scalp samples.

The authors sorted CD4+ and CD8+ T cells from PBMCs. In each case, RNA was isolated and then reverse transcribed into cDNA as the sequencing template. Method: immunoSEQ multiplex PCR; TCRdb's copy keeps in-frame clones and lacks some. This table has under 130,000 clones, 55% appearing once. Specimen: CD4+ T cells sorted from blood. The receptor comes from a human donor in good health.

DNA for the CDR3: TGTGCCAGCAGTGGACAGGGGATTGAGACCCAGTACTTC. Protein product: CASSGQGIETQYF. The genes are TRBV2 and TRBJ2-5, with 8 positions matching TRBD1. The CDR3 is made up of 13 amino acids. Trimming removed 4 bases from V and 5 bases from J; junction bases left unmatched: 3. From germline, CDR1 is SNHLY and CDR2 FYNNEI.